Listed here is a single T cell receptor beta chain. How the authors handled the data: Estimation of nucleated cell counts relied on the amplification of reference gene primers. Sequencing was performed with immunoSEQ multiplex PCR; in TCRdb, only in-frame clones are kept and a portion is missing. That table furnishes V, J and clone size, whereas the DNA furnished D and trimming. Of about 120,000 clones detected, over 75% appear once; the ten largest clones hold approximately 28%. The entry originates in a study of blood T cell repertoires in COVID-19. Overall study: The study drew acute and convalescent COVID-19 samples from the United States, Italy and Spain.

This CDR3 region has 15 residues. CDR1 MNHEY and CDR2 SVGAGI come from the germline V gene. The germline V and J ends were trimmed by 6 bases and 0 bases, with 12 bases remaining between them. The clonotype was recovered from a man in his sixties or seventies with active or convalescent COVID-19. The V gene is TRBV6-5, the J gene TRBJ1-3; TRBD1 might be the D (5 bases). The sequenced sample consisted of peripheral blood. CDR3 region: CASSQDGASGNTIYF. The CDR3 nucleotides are TGTGCCAGCAGCCAGGATGGGGCCTCTGGAAACACCATATATTTT.